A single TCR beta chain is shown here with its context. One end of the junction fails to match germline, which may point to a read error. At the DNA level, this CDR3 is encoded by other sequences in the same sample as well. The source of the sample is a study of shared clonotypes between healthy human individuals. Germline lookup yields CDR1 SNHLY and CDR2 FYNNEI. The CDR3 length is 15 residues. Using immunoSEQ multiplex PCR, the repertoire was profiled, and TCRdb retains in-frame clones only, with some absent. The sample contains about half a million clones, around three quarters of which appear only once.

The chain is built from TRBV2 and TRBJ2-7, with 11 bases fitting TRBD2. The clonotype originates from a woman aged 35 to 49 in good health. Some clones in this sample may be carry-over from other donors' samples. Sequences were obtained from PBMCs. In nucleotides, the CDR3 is TGCGCCACACCAGGGGCTAGCGGGAGGTCCTACGAGCAGTACTTC. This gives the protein CATPGASGRSYEQYF.